Listed here are 2 T cell receptor beta chains from one sample, sequenced in a study of blood T cell repertoires in COVID-19 (dated by TCRdb to 2020 to 2022). Library creation used the immunoSEQ multiplex PCR assay. TCRdb's version of the immuneACCESS table is confined to in-frame rearrangements and falls short of the full clone set. An unresolved V gene accounts for under half of the shortfall where checked; the remainder is of unknown origin. This sample lists about 100,000 clones; about 80% were detected once. Around a third of the sample rests with the top ten. The source material was peripheral blood. The receptors were sampled from a man between 65 and 79 years old with active or convalescent COVID-19.

Comment on this clone: This sample also contains other DNA sequences that code for the same CDR3. The chain employs TRBV5-1 and TRBJ1-1; 8 bases align to TRBD1. The V gene end was trimmed by 4 bases and the J gene end by 6 bases; junction bases not matched to a gene: 5. The CDR3 extends over 13 amino acids. CDR1 SGHRS and CDR2 YFSETQ come from the germline V gene. The CDR3 protein is CASSLGTGAEAFF. DNA for the CDR3: TGCGCCAGCAGCCTAGGGACAGGTGCTGAAGCTTTCTTT.

For this clone: Other DNA sequences in the same sample also yield this CDR3. The chain combines TRBV12-3 or TRBV12-4 with TRBJ1-2, with 8 nucleotides matching TRBD1. The CDR3 extends over 12 amino acids. After removal of 8 bases from V and 8 bases from J, the junction contained 7 bases not matched to a gene. The CDR3 is CASRQGAGGYTF. The DNA of the CDR3 is TGTGCCAGCCGGCAGGGGGCAGGAGGCTACACCTTC.